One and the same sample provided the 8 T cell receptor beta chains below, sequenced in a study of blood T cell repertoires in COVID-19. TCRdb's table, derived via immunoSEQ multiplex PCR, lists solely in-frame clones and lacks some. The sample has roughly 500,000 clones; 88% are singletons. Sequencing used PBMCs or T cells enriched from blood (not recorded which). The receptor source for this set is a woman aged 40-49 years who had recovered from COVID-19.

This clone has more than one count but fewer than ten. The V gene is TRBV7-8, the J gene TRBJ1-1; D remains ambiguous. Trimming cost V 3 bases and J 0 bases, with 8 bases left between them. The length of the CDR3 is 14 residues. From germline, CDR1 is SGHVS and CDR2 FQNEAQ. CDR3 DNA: TGTGCCAGCAGCTTCAGTCGGGTGAACACTGAAGCTTTCTTT. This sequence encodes CASSFSRVNTEAFF. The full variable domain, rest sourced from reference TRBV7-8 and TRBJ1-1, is GAGVSQSPRYKVAKRGQDVALRCDPISGHVSLFWYQQALGQGPEFLTYFQNEAQLDKSGLPSDRFFAERPEGSVSTLKIQRTQQEDSAVYLCASSFSRVNTEAFFGQGTRLTVV.

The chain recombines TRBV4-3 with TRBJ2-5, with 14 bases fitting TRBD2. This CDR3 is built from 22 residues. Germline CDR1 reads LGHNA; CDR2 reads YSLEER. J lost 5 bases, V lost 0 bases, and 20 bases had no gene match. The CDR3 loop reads CASSQDWVKGTSGSGGWETQYF. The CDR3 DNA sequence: TGCGCCAGCAGCCAAGATTGGGTCAAAGGGACTAGCGGGAGTGGTGGTTGGGAGACCCAGTACTTC.

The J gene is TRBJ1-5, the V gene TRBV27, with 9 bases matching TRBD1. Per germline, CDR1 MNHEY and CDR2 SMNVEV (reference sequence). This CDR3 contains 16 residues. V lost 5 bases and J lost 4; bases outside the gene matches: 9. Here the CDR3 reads CASSPGDRVGNQPQHF. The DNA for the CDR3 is TGTGCCAGCAGTCCGGGGGACAGGGTAGGGAATCAGCCCCAGCATTTT.

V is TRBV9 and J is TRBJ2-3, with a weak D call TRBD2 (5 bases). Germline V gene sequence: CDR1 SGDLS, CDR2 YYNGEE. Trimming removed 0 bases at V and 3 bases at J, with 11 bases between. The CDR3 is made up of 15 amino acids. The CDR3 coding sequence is TGTGCCAGCAGCGTAGCTACTAGTGCTACAGATACGCAGTATTTT. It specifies CASSVATSATDTQYF.

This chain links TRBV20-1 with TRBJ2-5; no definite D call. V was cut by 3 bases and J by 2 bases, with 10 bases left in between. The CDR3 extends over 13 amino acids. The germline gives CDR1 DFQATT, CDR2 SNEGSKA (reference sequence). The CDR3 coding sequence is TGCAGTGCTAGTAGAACAGCTCAAGAGACCCAGTACTTC. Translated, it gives CSASRTAQETQYF.

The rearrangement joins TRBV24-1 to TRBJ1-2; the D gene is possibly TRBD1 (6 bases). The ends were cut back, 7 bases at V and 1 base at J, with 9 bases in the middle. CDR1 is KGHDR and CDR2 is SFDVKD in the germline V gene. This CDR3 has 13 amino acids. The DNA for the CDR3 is TGTGCCACCAGCCAGGGGAATAACTATGGCTACACCTTC. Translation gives CATSQGNNYGYTF.

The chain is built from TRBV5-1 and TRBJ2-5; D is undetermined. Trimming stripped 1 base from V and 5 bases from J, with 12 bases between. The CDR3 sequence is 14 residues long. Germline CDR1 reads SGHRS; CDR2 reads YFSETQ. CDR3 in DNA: TGCGCCAGCAGCTTGCAACAGATTTCTGAGACCCAGTACTTC. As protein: CASSLQQISETQYF. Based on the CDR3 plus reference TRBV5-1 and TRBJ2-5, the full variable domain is KAGVTQTPRYLIKTRGQQVTLSCSPISGHRSVSWYQQTPGQGLQFLFEYFSETQRNKGNFPGRFSGRQFSNSRSEMNVSTLELGDSALYLCASSLQQISETQYFGPGTRLLVL.

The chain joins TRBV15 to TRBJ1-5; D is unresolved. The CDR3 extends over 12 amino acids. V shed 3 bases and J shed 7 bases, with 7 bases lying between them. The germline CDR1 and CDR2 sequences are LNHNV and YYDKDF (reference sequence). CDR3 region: CATSSLYQPQHF. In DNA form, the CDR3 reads TGTGCCACCAGCAGCCTCTACCAGCCCCAGCATTTT.